Listed here are 25 T cell receptor beta chains from one sample, sequenced in a study of blood T cell repertoires in COVID-19. TCRdb's copy holds only in-frame clones and misses some; the assay was immunoSEQ multiplex PCR. The table records around 260,000 clones, around 78% of them present only once. The material sequenced was peripheral blood. The receptors here all came from a man aged 55 to 70 who had recovered from COVID-19.

This clone appeared a single time. The CDR3 region is CASNKLQGDTEAFF. CDR3 nucleotides: TGTGCCAGCAATAAGCTTCAGGGTGACACTGAAGCTTTCTTT. The gene calls are TRBV7-3 and TRBJ1-1, with a possible D match to TRBD1 (5 bases). Germline values: CDR1 SGHTA, CDR2 FQGTGA. The germline V and J ends were trimmed by 7 bases and 3 bases, with 15 bases remaining between them. This CDR3 comprises 14 residues.

The CDR3 sequence: CASSLETGQWEEQYF. In DNA, the CDR3 is TGTGCCAGCAGCTTAGAAACCGGACAGTGGGAAGAGCAGTACTTC. V and J are TRBV7-8 and TRBJ2-7, with D perhaps matching TRBD1 (6 bases). Trimming shortened V by 1 base and J by 7 bases, and 17 bases separated the two germline ends. Germline lookup yields CDR1 SGHVS and CDR2 FQNEAQ. This CDR3 comprises 15 residues.

CDR3 sequence reads: CASRQQHTQYF. The CDR3 bases are TGTGCCAGCAGACAACAACATACGCAGTATTTT. J is TRBJ2-3 and V is TRBV27; D is unresolved. This CDR3 spans 11 amino acids. Trimming removed 6 bases from V and 7 bases from J, with 8 bases in between. Germline V CDR1 and CDR2: MNHEY, SMNVEV (reference sequence).

The rearrangement joins TRBV5-4 to TRBJ2-1; TRBD1 matches 7 bases. The J segment lost 1 base and the V segment lost 2 bases, leaving 9 bases of the junction unmatched. CDR3 length: 17 residues. Germline V gives CDR1 SGHNT, CDR2 YYREEE (reference sequence). CDR3 nucleotides: TGTGCCAGCAGCTTTTTGATTAGGGACAGATCCTACAATGAGCAGTTCTTC. Translation: CASSFLIRDRSYNEQFF. The whole variable domain, filled in from reference TRBV5-4 and TRBJ2-1, reads ETGVTQSPTHLIKTRGQQVTLRCSSQSGHNTVSWYQQALGQGPQFIFQYYREEENGRGNFPPRFSGLQFPNYSSELNVNALELDDSALYLCASSFLIRDRSYNEQFFGPGTRLTVL.

V is TRBV5-1 and J is TRBJ2-7; TRBD2 aligns across 7 bases. From germline, CDR1 is SGHRS and CDR2 YFSETQ. The CDR3 is 14 residues long. V gave up 5 bases and J gave up 3 bases; unmatched junction bases: 8. The CDR3 region is CASSGSSGLYEQYF. As DNA, the CDR3 is TGCGCCAGCAGTGGGTCTAGCGGCCTCTACGAGCAGTACTTC.

The chain has TRBV3-1 (or the pseudogene TRBV3-2) and TRBJ1-4, with a weak D call TRBD1 (5 bases). V lost 1 base and J 1 base, leaving 13 bases between the germline ends. The CDR3 covers 17 residues. Germline V gene lookup returns CDR1 LGHDT and CDR2 YNNKEL (reference sequence). The CDR3 protein is CASSQGEGIGTNEKLFF. For the CDR3, the DNA is TGTGCCAGCAGCCAAGGGGAGGGGATAGGAACTAATGAAAAACTGTTTTTT.

V and J are TRBV6-5 and TRBJ1-3, with a tentative D call TRBD1 (5 bases). Trimming pared 2 bases from V and 3 bases from J, leaving 8 bases between. This CDR3 comprises 14 residues. Germline CDR1 reads MNHEY; CDR2 reads SVGAGI. CDR3 coding DNA: TGTGCCAGCAGTTACACAGGATATGGAAACACCATATATTTT. Translating it yields CASSYTGYGNTIYF.

This clone was picked up a small number of times. V gene TRBV29-1 combines with J gene TRBJ2-1, with 9 bases identical to TRBD2. Germline CDR1 is SQVTM and CDR2 is ANQGSEA. V gave up 4 bases and J gave up 3 bases; unmatched junction bases: 10. The CDR3 loop spans 16 amino acids. The CDR3 DNA follows: TGCAGCGTTGGAGGCTTAGGACTAGCGATCTACAATGAGCAGTTCTTC. Translated, it gives CSVGGLGLAIYNEQFF.

The rearrangement uses TRBV7-8 and TRBJ2-2; D gene ambiguous. CDR3 length: 16 residues. Germline V gives CDR1 SGHVS, CDR2 FQNEAQ. The V end was cut by 0 bases, the J end by 0 bases, with 8 bases between. The CDR3 reads CASSLAVSANTGELFF. CDR3 DNA sequence: TGTGCCAGCAGCTTAGCGGTCTCAGCGAACACCGGGGAGCTGTTTTTT.

This chain links TRBV6-5 with TRBJ2-5; TRBD2 is a possible D gene (5 bases). V gave up 4 bases and J gave up 4 bases, with 19 bases separating them. This CDR3 has 16 amino acids. CDR1 is MNHEY and CDR2 is SVGAGI in the germline V gene. The CDR3 protein is CASSSRGTLLVETQYF. CDR3 DNA sequence: TGTGCCAGCAGTTCCCGGGGAACCCTCTTGGTAGAGACCCAGTACTTC.

The chain links TRBV3-1 (or the pseudogene TRBV3-2) to TRBJ2-2, with D uncertain. From germline, CDR1 is LGHDT and CDR2 YNNKEL (reference sequence). The V end was cut by 1 base, the J end by 7 bases, with 4 bases between. This CDR3 has 12 amino acids. The CDR3 loop is CASSQVGGELFF. The CDR3 DNA reads TGTGCCAGCAGCCAAGTCGGCGGGGAGCTGTTTTTT.

The chain couples TRBV9 to TRBJ2-2; 8 positions agree with TRBD2. This CDR3 has 16 amino acids. Germline V lookup: CDR1 SGDLS, CDR2 YYNGEE. V lost 4 bases, J lost 4 bases, and 9 bases stayed unmatched. The CDR3 bases are TGTGCCAGCAGCCCGAGGGGGACTAGTCCCACCGGGGAGCTGTTTTTT. Its protein is CASSPRGTSPTGELFF. Full variable domain (outside the CDR3, taken from reference TRBV9 and TRBJ2-2): DSGVTQTPKHLITATGQRVTLRCSPRSGDLSVYWYQQSLDQGLQFLIQYYNGEERAKGNILERFSAQQFPDLHSELNLSSLELGDSALYFCASSPRGTSPTGELFFGEGSRLTVL.

The chain links TRBV4-2 to TRBJ2-6; possible D gene TRBD2, 5 bases. The germline V gene encodes CDR1 LGHNA and CDR2 YNFKEQ. V lost 5 bases, J lost 1 base, and 15 bases lay in between. CDR3 length: 17 residues. The CDR3 bases are TGTGCCAGCAGCGACGGGGAAGTTGTATCTGGGGCCAACGTCCTGACTTTC. This encodes CASSDGEVVSGANVLTF.

The rearrangement joins TRBV5-1 to TRBJ1-1; no clear D. The CDR3 totals 14 residues. CDR1 and CDR2 (germline): SGHRS, YFSETQ. Trimming pared 4 bases from V and 1 base from J, leaving 11 bases between. In nucleotides, the CDR3 is TGCGCCAGCAGCCGATGGAGGGAGAACACTGAAGCTTTCTTT. Protein sequence: CASSRWRENTEAFF.

J is TRBJ1-6 and V is TRBV27; 7 positions agree with TRBD1. With V trimmed by 4 bases and J by 9 bases, 3 bases remained unmatched. Germline V gene lookup returns CDR1 MNHEY and CDR2 SMNVEV (reference sequence). There are 13 residues in the CDR3. The CDR3 nucleotides read TGTGCCAGCAGTTCAACAGGGGTTTCACCCCTCCACTTT. The encoded protein is CASSSTGVSPLHF.

This rearrangement joins TRBV3-1 (or the pseudogene TRBV3-2) to TRBJ1-5; a possible D gene is TRBD1 (6 bases). There are 13 residues in the CDR3. V shed 3 bases and J shed 7 bases, with 10 bases lying between them. Per the germline V gene, CDR1 is LGHDT and CDR2 is YNNKEL (reference sequence). The DNA for the CDR3 is TGTGCCAGCAGCCACGGGGACAACCAGCCCCAGCATTTT. It codes for CASSHGDNQPQHF.

The chain has TRBV28 and TRBJ1-2; D call uncertain. Germline values: CDR1 MDHEN, CDR2 SYDVKM. Between the trimmed V and J ends, which lost 4 bases and 4 bases, there was a span of 25 bases. The length of the CDR3 is 18 residues. CDR3 DNA sequence: TGTGCCAGCAGTTATGGTGGGCCGGGAAGGAGTTCCCGCTATGGCTACACCTTC. It codes for CASSYGGPGRSSRYGYTF.

Regarding this clone: The sample contains more than one DNA sequence encoding this CDR3. V is TRBV5-6 and J is TRBJ2-7; TRBD2 matches 10 bases. V was clipped by 2 bases and J by 2 bases; unmatched bases: 1. Germline-derived CDR1 and CDR2 are SGHDT and YYEEEE. The CDR3 loop spans 14 amino acids. In DNA form, the CDR3 reads TGTGCCAGCAGCTTACTAGCGGGGACCTACGAGCAGTACTTC. Amino acids: CASSLLAGTYEQYF.

This CDR3 reads CASRKGTSGETQYF. The CDR3 DNA reads TGTGCCAGCAGAAAGGGGACTAGCGGAGAGACCCAGTACTTC. The rearrangement links TRBV3-1 (or the pseudogene TRBV3-2) to TRBJ2-5, with 11 nucleotides matching TRBD2. With 6 bases clipped from V and 4 bases from J, the junction kept 4 bases outside the gene matches. The CDR3 runs 14 residues. Germline CDR1 and CDR2: LGHDT and YNNKEL (reference sequence).

This rearrangement joins TRBV7-2 to TRBJ2-3, with TRBD1 identical over 7 bases. CDR1 SGHTA and CDR2 FQGNSA come from the germline V gene. The CDR3 spans 12 residues. V was clipped by 4 bases and J by 9 bases; unmatched bases: 4. The CDR3 spells CASSSTGYTQYF. The CDR3 DNA is TGTGCCAGCAGCTCGACAGGGTACACGCAGTATTTT.

This chain links TRBV18 with TRBJ2-3; D call uncertain. The CDR3 covers 14 residues. From germline, CDR1 is KGHSH and CDR2 LQKENI. Trimming pared 0 bases from V and 2 bases from J, leaving 6 bases between. The DNA of the CDR3 is TGTGCCAGCTCACCACCCAGGAACACAGATACGCAGTATTTT. This sequence encodes CASSPPRNTDTQYF.

The chain employs TRBV20-1 and TRBJ1-3; D might be TRBD1 (5 bases). Trimming took off 3 bases at V and 0 bases at J, with 9 bases between the two ends. The CDR3 extends over 14 amino acids. CDR1 and CDR2 (germline): DFQATT, SNEGSKA (reference sequence). The CDR3 DNA sequence: TGCAGTGCTAGTAGACAGAACTCTGGAAACACCATATATTTT. This encodes CSASRQNSGNTIYF.

The chain carries TRBV19 and TRBJ2-5; TRBD2 agrees at 8 bases. V lost 5 bases, J lost 1 base, and 9 bases stayed unmatched. Germline V gene lookup returns CDR1 LNHDA and CDR2 SQIVND (reference sequence). The CDR3 sequence is 16 residues long. The CDR3 loop is CASSPGILAAQETQYF. DNA of the CDR3: TGTGCCAGTAGTCCCGGAATACTAGCGGCCCAAGAGACCCAGTACTTC.

The rearrangement joins TRBV6-2 or TRBV6-3 to TRBJ1-4; TRBD1 matches at 7 bases. V dropped 4 bases and J dropped 7; count of bases not matched to a gene: 9. The CDR3 totals 15 residues. Germline CDR1 MNHEY, CDR2 SVGEGT. The CDR3, as DNA: TGTGCCAGCAGTTCCACACAGGGGAAGGGTGAAAAACTGTTTTTT. Encoded protein: CASSSTQGKGEKLFF.

This clone was recorded only once. The V call is TRBV6-2 or TRBV6-3, the J call TRBJ2-3; 8 nucleotides agree with TRBD1. The CDR3 covers 16 residues. Germline trimming cut 4 bases from V and 4 bases from J; bases unmatched to any gene: 10. Germline V gene data show CDR1 as MNHEY and CDR2 as SVGEGT. The DNA for the CDR3 is TGTGCCAGCAGTTCGAGACATAGGGACAGGCCAGATACGCAGTATTTT. As protein: CASSSRHRDRPDTQYF.